The 3 T cell receptor beta chains reported below all come from one sample, sequenced in a study of shared clonotypes between healthy human individuals. Profiled with immunoSEQ multiplex PCR; TCRdb holds only in-frame clones, not every one. The sample yields some 1,100,000 clones, around 82% seen once. The specimen sequenced was memory CD4+ T cells from PBMCs. Subset specified: CD45RA-negative fraction. The receptor set was obtained from a man younger than 35 in good health. Some clones in this sample may be carry-over from other donors' samples.

This clone came up a few times. V and J are TRBV5-3 and TRBJ2-7, with 8 bases lining up with TRBD1. TRBV5-3 is an ORF, and what it does is uncertain. The CDR3 loop spans 13 amino acids. Trimming cost V 4 bases and J 5 bases; bases outside gene matches: 5. Here the CDR3 DNA reads TGTGCCAGAAGCCCCAGGGGGCTCGACGAGCAGTACTTC. This gives the protein CARSPRGLDEQYF.

In this sample, this clone turned up once. The chain combines TRBV5-1 with TRBJ2-3; 8 positions agree with TRBD2. Trimming took 1 base from V and 4 from J; bases not matched to a gene: 5. The CDR3 runs 15 residues. The germline V gene has CDR1 SGHRS and CDR2 YFSETQ. For the CDR3, the DNA is TGCGCCAGCAGCTTGAATAGCGGGAATGCAGATACGCAGTATTTT. Protein sequence: CASSLNSGNADTQYF. The full variable domain, completed using reference TRBV5-1 and TRBJ2-3, is KAGVTQTPRYLIKTRGQQVTLSCSPISGHRSVSWYQQTPGQGLQFLFEYFSETQRNKGNFPGRFSGRQFSNSRSEMNVSTLELGDSALYLCASSLNSGNADTQYFGPGTRLTVL.

This chain joins TRBV15 and TRBJ2-7; D is unclear. The CDR3 extends over 13 amino acids. Trimming removed 0 bases from V and 5 bases from J, with 8 bases in between. CDR1 is LNHNV and CDR2 is YYDKDF in the germline V gene (reference sequence). Here the CDR3 DNA reads TGTGCCACCAGCAGAGATCGGTTCCACGAGCAGTACTTC. This gives the protein CATSRDRFHEQYF.